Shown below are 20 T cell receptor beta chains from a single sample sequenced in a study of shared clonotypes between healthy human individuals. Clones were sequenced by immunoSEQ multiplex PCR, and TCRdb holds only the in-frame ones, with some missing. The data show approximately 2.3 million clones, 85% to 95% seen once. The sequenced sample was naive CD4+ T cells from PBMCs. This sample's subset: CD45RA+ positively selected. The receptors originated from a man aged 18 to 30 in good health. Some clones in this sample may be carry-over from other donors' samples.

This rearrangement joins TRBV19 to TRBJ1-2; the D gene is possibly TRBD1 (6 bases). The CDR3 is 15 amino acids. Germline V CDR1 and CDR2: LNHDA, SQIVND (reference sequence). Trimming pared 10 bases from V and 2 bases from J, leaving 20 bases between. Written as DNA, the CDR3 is TGTGCCACCTCAACCTCCGGACAGCTCAACTATGGCTACACCTTC. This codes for CATSTSGQLNYGYTF.

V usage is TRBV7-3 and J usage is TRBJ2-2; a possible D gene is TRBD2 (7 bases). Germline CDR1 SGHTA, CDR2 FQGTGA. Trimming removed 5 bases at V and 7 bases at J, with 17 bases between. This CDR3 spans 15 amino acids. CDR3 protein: CASSPTAGAYGELFF. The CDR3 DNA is TGTGCCAGCAGCCCCACTGCGGGGGCCTACGGGGAGCTGTTTTTT. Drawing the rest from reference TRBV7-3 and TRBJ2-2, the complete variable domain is GAGVSQTPSNKVTEKGKYVELRCDPISGHTALYWYRQSLGQGPEFLIYFQGTGAADDSGLPNDRFFAVRPEGSVSTLKIQRTERGDSAVYLCASSPTAGAYGELFFGEGSRLTVL.

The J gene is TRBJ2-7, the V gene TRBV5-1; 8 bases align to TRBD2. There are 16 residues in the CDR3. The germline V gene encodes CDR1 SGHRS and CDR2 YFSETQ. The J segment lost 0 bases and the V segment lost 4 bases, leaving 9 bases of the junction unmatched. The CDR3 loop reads CASSLPLAGSSYEQYF. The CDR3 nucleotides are TGCGCCAGCAGCCTCCCCTTAGCGGGATCCTCCTACGAGCAGTACTTC.

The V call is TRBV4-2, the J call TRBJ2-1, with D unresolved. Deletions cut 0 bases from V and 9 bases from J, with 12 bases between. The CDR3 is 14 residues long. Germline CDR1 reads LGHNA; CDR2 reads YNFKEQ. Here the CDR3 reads CASSQDIQSIEQFF. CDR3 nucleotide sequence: TGTGCCAGCAGCCAAGATATTCAGAGTATTGAGCAGTTCTTC.

For the CDR3, the DNA is TGTGCCAGCAGCTATGTGGGGGGGCCCCTCGTAATCTATGGCTACACCTTC. Its protein is CASSYVGGPLVIYGYTF. This rearrangement joins TRBV7-2 to TRBJ1-2, with D possibly TRBD1 on 6 matching bases. Germline values: CDR1 SGHTA, CDR2 FQGNSA. V shed 4 bases and J shed 4 bases, with 22 bases lying between them. CDR3 length equals 17 residues.

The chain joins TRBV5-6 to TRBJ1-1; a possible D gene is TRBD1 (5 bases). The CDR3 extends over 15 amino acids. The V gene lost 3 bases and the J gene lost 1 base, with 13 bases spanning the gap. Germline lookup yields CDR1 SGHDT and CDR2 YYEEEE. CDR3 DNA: TGTGCCAGCAGCTCGCCTGGGGGATGGAACACTGAAGCTTTCTTT. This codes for CASSSPGGWNTEAFF. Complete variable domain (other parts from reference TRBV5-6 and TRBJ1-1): DAGVTQSPTHLIKTRGQQVTLRCSPKSGHDTVSWYQQALGQGPQFIFQYYEEEERQRGNFPDRFSGHQFPNYSSELNVNALLLGDSALYLCASSSPGGWNTEAFFGQGTRLTVV.

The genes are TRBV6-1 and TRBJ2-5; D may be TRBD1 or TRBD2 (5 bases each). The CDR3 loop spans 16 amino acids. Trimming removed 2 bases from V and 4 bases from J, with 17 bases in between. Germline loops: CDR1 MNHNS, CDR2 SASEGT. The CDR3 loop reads CASSEHRDAVGETQYF. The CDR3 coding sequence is TGTGCCAGCAGTGAACACCGGGACGCCGTCGGAGAGACCCAGTACTTC.

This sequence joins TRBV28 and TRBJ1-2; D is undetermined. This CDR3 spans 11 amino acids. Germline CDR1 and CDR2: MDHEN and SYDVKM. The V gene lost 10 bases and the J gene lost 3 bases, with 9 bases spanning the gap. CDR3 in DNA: TGTGCCATCCGGAATTACTATGGCTACACCTTC. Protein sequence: CAIRNYYGYTF.

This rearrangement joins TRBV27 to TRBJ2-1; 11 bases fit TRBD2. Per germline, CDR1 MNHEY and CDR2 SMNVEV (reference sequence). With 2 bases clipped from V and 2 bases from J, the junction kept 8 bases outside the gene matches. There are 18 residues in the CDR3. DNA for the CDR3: TGTGCCAGCAGTTTACGCTCTCTAGCGGGAGGCCCCTACAATGAGCAGTTCTTC. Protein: CASSLRSLAGGPYNEQFF.

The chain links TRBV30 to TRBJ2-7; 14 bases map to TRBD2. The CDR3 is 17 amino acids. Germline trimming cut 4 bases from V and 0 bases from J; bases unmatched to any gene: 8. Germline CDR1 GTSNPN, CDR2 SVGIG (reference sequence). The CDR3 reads CAWTAGLAGDLSYEQYF. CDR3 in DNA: TGTGCCTGGACCGCGGGACTAGCGGGGGACCTCTCCTACGAGCAGTACTTC.

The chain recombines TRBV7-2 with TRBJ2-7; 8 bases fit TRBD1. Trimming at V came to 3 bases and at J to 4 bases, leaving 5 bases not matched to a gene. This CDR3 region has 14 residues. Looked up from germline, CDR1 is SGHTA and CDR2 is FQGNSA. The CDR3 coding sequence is TGTGCCAGCAGCTTCCAGGGGGCCAAATACGAGCAGTACTTC. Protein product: CASSFQGAKYEQYF.

CDR3 sequence reads: CASSYSLAGGNEQFF. In DNA form, the CDR3 reads TGTGCCAGCAGTTATTCACTAGCGGGTGGGAATGAGCAGTTCTTC. The V call is TRBV6-5, the J call TRBJ2-1; 9 nucleotides match TRBD2. The CDR3 consists of 15 residues. The V gene's germline CDR1 is MNHEY and CDR2 SVGAGI. Trimming took 3 bases from V and 7 from J; bases not matched to a gene: 7.

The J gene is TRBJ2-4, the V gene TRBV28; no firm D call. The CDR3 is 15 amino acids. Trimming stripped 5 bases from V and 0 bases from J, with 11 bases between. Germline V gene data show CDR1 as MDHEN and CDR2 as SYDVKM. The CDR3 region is CASSHRSLAKNIQYF. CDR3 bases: TGTGCCAGCAGTCACCGGAGCCTAGCCAAAAACATTCAGTACTTC.

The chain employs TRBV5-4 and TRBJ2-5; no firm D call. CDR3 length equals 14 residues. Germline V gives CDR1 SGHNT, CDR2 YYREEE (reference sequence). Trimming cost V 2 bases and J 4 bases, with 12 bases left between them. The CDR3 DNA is TGTGCCAGCAGCTTACCAAGTTTTAGAGAGACCCAGTACTTC. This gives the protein CASSLPSFRETQYF.

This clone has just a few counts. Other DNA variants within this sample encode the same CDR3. The CDR3 DNA is TGTGCCAGCAGCTTAGGGACAGCCCAAGAGACCCAGTACTTC. It translates to CASSLGTAQETQYF. The chain couples TRBV7-9 to TRBJ2-5, with D perhaps matching TRBD1 (6 bases). The CDR3 extends over 14 amino acids. V lost 1 base and J lost 1, with 7 bases in between. CDR1 SEHNR and CDR2 FQNEAQ come from the germline V gene (reference sequence).

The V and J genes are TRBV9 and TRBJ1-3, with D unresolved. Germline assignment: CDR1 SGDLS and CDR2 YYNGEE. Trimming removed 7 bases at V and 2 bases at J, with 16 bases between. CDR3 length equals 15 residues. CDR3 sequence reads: CASASDMVAGNTIYF. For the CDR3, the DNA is TGTGCCAGCGCGTCGGATATGGTAGCTGGAAACACCATATATTTT.

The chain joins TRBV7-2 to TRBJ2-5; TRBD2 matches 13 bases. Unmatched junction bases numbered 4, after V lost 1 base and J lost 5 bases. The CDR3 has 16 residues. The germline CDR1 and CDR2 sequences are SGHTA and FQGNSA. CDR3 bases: TGTGCCAGCAGCTTAGGGACTAGCGGGAGTCGGGAGACCCAGTACTTC. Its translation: CASSLGTSGSRETQYF.

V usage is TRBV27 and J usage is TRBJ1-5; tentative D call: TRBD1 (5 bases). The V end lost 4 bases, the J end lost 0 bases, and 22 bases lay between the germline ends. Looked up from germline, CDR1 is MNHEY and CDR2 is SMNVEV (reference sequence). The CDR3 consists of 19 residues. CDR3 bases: TGTGCCAGCAGTTCCGGTACAGTTCTCTCCGGACATAGCAATCAGCCCCAGCATTTT. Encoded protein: CASSSGTVLSGHSNQPQHF.

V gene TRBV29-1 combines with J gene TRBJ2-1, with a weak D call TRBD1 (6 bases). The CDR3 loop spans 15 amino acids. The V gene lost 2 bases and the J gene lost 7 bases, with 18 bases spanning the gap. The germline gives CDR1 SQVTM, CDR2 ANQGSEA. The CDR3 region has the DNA TGCAGCGTTGAAAAGACAGGATTCGGGTGGAATGAGCAGTTCTTC. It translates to CSVEKTGFGWNEQFF.

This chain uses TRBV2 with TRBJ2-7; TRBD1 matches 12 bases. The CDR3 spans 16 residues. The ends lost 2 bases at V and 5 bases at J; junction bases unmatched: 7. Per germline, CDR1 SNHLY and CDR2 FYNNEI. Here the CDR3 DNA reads TGTGCCAGCAGTGAACGGAGAGGGACAGGGGGCAACGAGCAGTACTTC. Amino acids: CASSERRGTGGNEQYF.